This T cell receptor (beta chain) was found in a study of post-analysis software for immune sequencing data. Looking at the study overall: Included courses were relapsing-remitting and secondary progressive multiple sclerosis; progressive-relapsing multiple sclerosis was also included. Study-wide results and caveats: Controls significantly exceeded multiple sclerosis patients in normalized Chao1 diversity. About 5 TRBV segments appeared more often in patients than in controls, and TRBV5-6, TRBV5-1 and TRBV20-1 were among these. Samples prepared in the same batch strongly co-clustered by F measure.

This clonotype was detected only once. Its antigen is not known. CDR3 length: 15 amino acids. CDR1 and CDR2 from the germline V gene are MNHEY and SVGAGI. The V end lost 0 bases, the J end lost 5 bases, and 11 bases lay between the germline ends. Sequencing libraries made from TCR beta cDNA carried unique molecular identifiers. TCRdb recomputed calls from the PCR reads with MiXCR, one row per CDR3 protein. The sample consists of roughly 540,000 distinct CDR3 sequences, roughly 34% of them appearing once. The V call is TRBV6-5, the J call TRBJ1-5, with D possibly being TRBD1 (6 bases). This receptor was obtained from a girl between 2 and 17 years old with multiple sclerosis. The sequenced material came from blood. The CDR3 DNA is TGTGCCAGCAGTTACTCACGGGACACCCATCAGCCCCAGCATTTT. This gives the protein CASSYSRDTHQPQHF.